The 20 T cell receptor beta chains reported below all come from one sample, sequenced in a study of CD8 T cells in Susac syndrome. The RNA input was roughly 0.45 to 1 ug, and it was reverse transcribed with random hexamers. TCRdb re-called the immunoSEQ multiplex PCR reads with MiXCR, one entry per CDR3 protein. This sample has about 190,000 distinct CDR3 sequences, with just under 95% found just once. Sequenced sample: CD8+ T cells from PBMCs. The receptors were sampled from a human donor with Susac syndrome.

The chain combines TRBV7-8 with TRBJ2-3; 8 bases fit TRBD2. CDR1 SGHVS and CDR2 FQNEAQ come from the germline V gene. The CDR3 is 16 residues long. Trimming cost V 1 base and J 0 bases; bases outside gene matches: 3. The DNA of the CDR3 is TGTGCCAGCAGCTTAGAACTAGCGGACAGCACAGATACGCAGTATTTT. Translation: CASSLELADSTDTQYF.

CDR3 protein: CASSVSQGDGYTF. The CDR3, as DNA: TGTGCCAGCAGCGTAAGCCAGGGGGACGGCTACACCTTC. This chain connects TRBV9 to TRBJ1-2; 7 bases are a match to TRBD1. Unmatched junction bases numbered 5, after V lost 1 base and J lost 8 bases. The CDR3 consists of 13 residues. The germline V gene has CDR1 SGDLS and CDR2 YYNGEE. Combining the CDR3 with reference TRBV9 and TRBJ1-2 gives the whole variable domain DSGVTQTPKHLITATGQRVTLRCSPRSGDLSVYWYQQSLDQGLQFLIQYYNGEERAKGNILERFSAQQFPDLHSELNLSSLELGDSALYFCASSVSQGDGYTFGSGTRLTVV.

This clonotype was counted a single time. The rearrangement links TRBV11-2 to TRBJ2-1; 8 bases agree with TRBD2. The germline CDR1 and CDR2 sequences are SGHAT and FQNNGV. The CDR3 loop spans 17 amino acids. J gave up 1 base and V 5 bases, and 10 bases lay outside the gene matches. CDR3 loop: CASSPPLAGSSYNEQFF. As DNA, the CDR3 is TGTGCCAGCAGCCCACCGTTAGCGGGGTCGTCCTACAATGAGCAGTTCTTC. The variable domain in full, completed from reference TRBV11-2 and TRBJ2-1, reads EAGVAQSPRYKIIEKRQSVAFWCNPISGHATLYWYQQILGQGPKLLIQFQNNGVVDDSQLPKDRFSAERLKGVDSTLKIQPAKLEDSAVYLCASSPPLAGSSYNEQFFGPGTRLTVL.

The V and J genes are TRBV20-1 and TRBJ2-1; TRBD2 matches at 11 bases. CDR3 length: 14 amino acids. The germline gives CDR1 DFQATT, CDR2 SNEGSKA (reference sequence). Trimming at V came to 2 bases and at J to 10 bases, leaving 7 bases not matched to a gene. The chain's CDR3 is CSARSELAGDEQFF. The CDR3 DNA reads TGCAGTGCTAGATCAGAACTAGCGGGAGACGAGCAGTTCTTC.

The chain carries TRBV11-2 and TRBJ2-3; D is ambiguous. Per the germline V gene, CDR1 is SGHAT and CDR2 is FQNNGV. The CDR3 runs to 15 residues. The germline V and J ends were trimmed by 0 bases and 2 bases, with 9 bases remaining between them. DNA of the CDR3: TGTGCCAGCAGCTTAGATATTGGATACACAGATACGCAGTATTTT. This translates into CASSLDIGYTDTQYF. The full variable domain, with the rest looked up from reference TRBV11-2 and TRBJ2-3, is EAGVAQSPRYKIIEKRQSVAFWCNPISGHATLYWYQQILGQGPKLLIQFQNNGVVDDSQLPKDRFSAERLKGVDSTLKIQPAKLEDSAVYLCASSLDIGYTDTQYFGPGTRLTVL.

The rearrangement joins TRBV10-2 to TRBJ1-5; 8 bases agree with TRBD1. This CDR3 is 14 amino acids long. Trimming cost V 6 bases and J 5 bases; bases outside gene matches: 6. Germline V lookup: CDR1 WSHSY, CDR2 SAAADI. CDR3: CASRDRGYDQPQHF. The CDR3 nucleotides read TGCGCCAGCAGAGACAGGGGATACGATCAGCCCCAGCATTTT.

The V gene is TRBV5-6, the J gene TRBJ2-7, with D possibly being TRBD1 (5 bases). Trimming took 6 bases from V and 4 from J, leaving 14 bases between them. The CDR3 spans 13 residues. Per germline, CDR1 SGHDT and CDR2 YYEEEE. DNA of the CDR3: TGTGCCAGCAACCTCAGGGTGGAGTACGAGCAGTACTTC. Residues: CASNLRVEYEQYF.

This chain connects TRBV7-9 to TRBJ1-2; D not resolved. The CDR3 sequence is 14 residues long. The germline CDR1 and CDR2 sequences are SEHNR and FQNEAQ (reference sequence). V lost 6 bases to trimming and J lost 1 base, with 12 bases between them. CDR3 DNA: TGTGCCAGCAGATCCATTGGCCTTAACTATGGCTACACCTTC. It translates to CASRSIGLNYGYTF.

The CDR3 DNA sequence: TGTGCCAGCTGGGAGGGCTACAATGAGCAGTTCTTC. It yields the protein CASWEGYNEQFF. The chain joins TRBV12-3 or TRBV12-4 to TRBJ2-1; 7 positions agree with TRBD2. Trimming took 8 bases from V and 3 from J; bases not matched to a gene: 1. The CDR3 is 12 residues long.

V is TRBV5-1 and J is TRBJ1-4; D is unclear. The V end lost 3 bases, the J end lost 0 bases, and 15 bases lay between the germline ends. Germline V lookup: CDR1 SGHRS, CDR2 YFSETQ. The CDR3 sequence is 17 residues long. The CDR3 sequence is CASSWPLEGSTNEKLFF. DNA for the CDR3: TGCGCCAGCAGCTGGCCCCTGGAGGGCTCAACTAATGAAAAACTGTTTTTT.

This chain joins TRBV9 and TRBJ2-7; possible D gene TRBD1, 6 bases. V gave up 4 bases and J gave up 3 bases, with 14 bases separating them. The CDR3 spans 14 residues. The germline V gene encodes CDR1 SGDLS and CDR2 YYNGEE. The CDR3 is CASSPPGQHYEQYF. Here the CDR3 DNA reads TGTGCCAGCAGCCCGCCCGGACAGCACTACGAGCAGTACTTC.

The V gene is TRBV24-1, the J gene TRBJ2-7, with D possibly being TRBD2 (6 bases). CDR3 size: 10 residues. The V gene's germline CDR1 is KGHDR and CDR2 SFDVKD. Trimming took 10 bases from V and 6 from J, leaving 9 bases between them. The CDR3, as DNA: TGTGCCACTCTAGCGCTCGAGCAGTACTTC. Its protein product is CATLALEQYF.

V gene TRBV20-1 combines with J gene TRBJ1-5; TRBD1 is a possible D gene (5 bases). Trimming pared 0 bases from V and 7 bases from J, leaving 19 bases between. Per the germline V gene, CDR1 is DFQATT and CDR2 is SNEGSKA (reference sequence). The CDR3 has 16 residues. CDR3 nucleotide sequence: TGCAGTGCTAGAGAACCCAAGGGGACCGAGTTGCAGCCCCAGCATTTT. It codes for CSAREPKGTELQPQHF.

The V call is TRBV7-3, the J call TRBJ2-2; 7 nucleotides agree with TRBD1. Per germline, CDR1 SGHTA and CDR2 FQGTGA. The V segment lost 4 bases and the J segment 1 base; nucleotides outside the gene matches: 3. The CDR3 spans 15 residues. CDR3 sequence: CASSSGTENTGELFF. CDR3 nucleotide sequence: TGTGCCAGCAGCTCCGGGACAGAGAACACCGGGGAGCTGTTTTTT.

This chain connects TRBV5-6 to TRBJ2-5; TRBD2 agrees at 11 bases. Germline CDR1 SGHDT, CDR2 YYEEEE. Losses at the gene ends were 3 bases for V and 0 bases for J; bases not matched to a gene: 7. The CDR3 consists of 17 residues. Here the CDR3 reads CASSSTGTSGYQETQYF. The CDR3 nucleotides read TGTGCCAGCAGCTCCACCGGGACTAGCGGCTACCAAGAGACCCAGTACTTC.

The CDR3 here is CATSARGKGSGNTIYF. In DNA, the CDR3 is TGTGCCACCAGCGCTCGAGGAAAGGGCTCTGGAAACACCATATATTTT. This chain uses TRBV15 with TRBJ1-3, with D unclear. V shed 5 bases and J shed 0 bases, with 14 bases lying between them. CDR1 and CDR2 (germline): LNHNV, YYDKDF (reference sequence). The CDR3 sequence is 16 residues long.

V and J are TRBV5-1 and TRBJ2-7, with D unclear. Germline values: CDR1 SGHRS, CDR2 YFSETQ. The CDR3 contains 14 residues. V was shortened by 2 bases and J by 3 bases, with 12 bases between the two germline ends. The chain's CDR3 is CASSLTTPYYEQYF. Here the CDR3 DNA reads TGCGCCAGCAGCTTAACTACCCCTTACTACGAGCAGTACTTC.

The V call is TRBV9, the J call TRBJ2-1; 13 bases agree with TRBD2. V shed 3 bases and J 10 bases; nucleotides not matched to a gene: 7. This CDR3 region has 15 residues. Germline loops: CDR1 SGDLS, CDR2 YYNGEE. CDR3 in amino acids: CASSETSGGEREQFF. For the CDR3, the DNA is TGTGCCAGCAGCGAAACTAGCGGGGGGGAGCGGGAGCAGTTCTTC.

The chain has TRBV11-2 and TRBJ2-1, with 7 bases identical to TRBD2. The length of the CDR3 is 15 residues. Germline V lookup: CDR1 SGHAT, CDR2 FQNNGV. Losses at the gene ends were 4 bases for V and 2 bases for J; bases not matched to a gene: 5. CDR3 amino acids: CASSSAGVPYNEQFF. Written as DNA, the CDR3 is TGTGCCAGCAGCTCTGCGGGAGTACCCTACAATGAGCAGTTCTTC.

CDR3 region: CATSRPGTSTPGEQFF. In DNA form, the CDR3 reads TGTGCCACCAGCAGACCCGGGACGTCGACCCCCGGTGAGCAGTTCTTC. V is TRBV15 and J is TRBJ2-1, with D tentatively TRBD1 or TRBD2 (5 bases each). The CDR3 runs 16 residues. V was shortened by 2 bases and J by 9 bases, with 20 bases between the two germline ends. CDR1 is LNHNV, CDR2 YYDKDF, per germline (reference sequence).